These 30 T cell receptor beta chains came from one sample sequenced in a study of shared clonotypes between healthy human individuals (TCRdb year 2020). The library was obtained by the immunoSEQ multiplex PCR assay. Drawn from immuneACCESS, this table holds only the in-frame rearrangements with V and J called that TCRdb kept. Clones are partly lost; checked studies trace under half to an unresolved V gene and leave the rest unexplained. Counted in this sample were roughly 1.5 million clones; around 98% of them appeared once. The top ten clonotypes cover 0.4% to 0.55% of the sample. Source material: naive CD4+ T cells sorted from blood. What this sample's cell subset or site label stands for: CD45RA+ positively selected. The receptors derive from a man aged 25-45 years in good health.

V is TRBV28 and J is TRBJ1-4; 11 bases agree with TRBD1. The CDR3 loop spans 15 amino acids. V shed 5 bases and J 5 bases; nucleotides not matched to a gene: 4. Germline V gene data show CDR1 as MDHEN and CDR2 as SYDVKM. CDR3 in amino acids: CASSRTGGANEKLFF. CDR3 coding DNA: TGTGCCAGCAGTCGGACAGGGGGCGCGAATGAAAAACTGTTTTTT.

V usage is TRBV10-3 and J usage is TRBJ2-1; possible D gene TRBD2, 6 bases. From germline, CDR1 is ENHRY and CDR2 SYGVKD. The CDR3 loop spans 17 amino acids. V lost 0 bases, J lost 8 bases, and 20 bases lay in between. The DNA for the CDR3 is TGTGCCATCAGTGAGTCAGGAGACTCTAGGAGGGGCGATGAGCAGTTCTTC. Amino acid sequence: CAISESGDSRRGDEQFF.

The chain recombines TRBV6-1 with TRBJ2-7, with no clear D. Trimming pared 9 bases from V and 7 bases from J, leaving 16 bases between. The CDR3 contains 12 residues. Germline V gene lookup returns CDR1 MNHNS and CDR2 SASEGT. CDR3 residues: CASSPFLGEQYF. The CDR3 coding sequence is TGTGCCAGTAGTCCTTTTCTAGGGGAGCAGTACTTC.

This clone is a singleton in its sample. The same CDR3 arises from other DNA sequences in this sample as well. CDR3 sequence: CASSLAGLAKNIQYF. In DNA form, the CDR3 reads TGTGCCAGCAGCTTAGCCGGGTTAGCCAAAAACATTCAGTACTTC. The chain recombines TRBV7-2 with TRBJ2-4; D uncertain. The CDR3 length is 15 residues. Trimming took off 0 bases at V and 0 bases at J, with 6 bases between the two ends. Germline-derived CDR1 and CDR2 are SGHTA and FQGNSA. The full variable domain, with the rest looked up from reference TRBV7-2 and TRBJ2-4, is GAGVSQSPSNKVTEKGKDVELRCDPISGHTALYWYRQSLGQGLEFLIYFQGNSAPDKSGLPSDRFSAERTGGSVSTLTIQRTQQEDSAVYLCASSLAGLAKNIQYFGAGTRLSVL.

V and J are TRBV5-1 and TRBJ2-7, with D perhaps TRBD1 (5 bases). The germline V gene encodes CDR1 SGHRS and CDR2 YFSETQ. The CDR3 totals 16 residues. With 4 bases removed from V and 2 bases from J, the gap between germline ends came to 19 bases. CDR3 loop: CASSRGGQGLPYEQYF. The DNA for the CDR3 is TGCGCCAGCAGCAGAGGTGGGCAGGGCCTGCCCTACGAGCAGTACTTC.

This chain joins TRBV18 and TRBJ1-2, with TRBD1 identical over 9 bases. Trimming at V came to 3 bases and at J to 3 bases, leaving 11 bases not matched to a gene. The germline gives CDR1 KGHSH, CDR2 LQKENI. This CDR3 region has 17 residues. The CDR3: CASSPSSGTGWYYGYTF. DNA for the CDR3: TGTGCCAGCTCACCTTCTTCCGGGACAGGGTGGTACTATGGCTACACCTTC.

The chain employs TRBV28 and TRBJ2-3, with TRBD1 as a possible D gene (5 bases). Germline V lookup: CDR1 MDHEN, CDR2 SYDVKM. The CDR3 covers 17 residues. V was trimmed by 3 bases and J by 1 base, leaving 17 bases between them. CDR3 DNA: TGTGCCAGCAGTTTCCTCGCGGTAGGGGTAGGCACAGATACGCAGTATTTT. Protein sequence: CASSFLAVGVGTDTQYF.

The gene calls are TRBV10-3 and TRBJ2-7; 11 positions match TRBD1. CDR1 is ENHRY and CDR2 is SYGVKD in the germline V gene. The CDR3 covers 14 residues. Unmatched junction bases numbered 4, after V lost 6 bases and J lost 3 bases. CDR3 in DNA: TGTGCCATCAGAGGACAGGGGGCTATCTACGAGCAGTACTTC. This codes for CAIRGQGAIYEQYF.

This clone was seen once. The chain couples TRBV19 to TRBJ1-1, with D hard to call. Germline values: CDR1 LNHDA, CDR2 SQIVND (reference sequence). The V gene lost 9 bases and the J gene lost 7 bases, with 18 bases spanning the gap. The CDR3 is made up of 13 amino acids. The CDR3, as DNA: TGTGCCAGCCGAGACGGTTTTTTGAATGAAGCTTTCTTT. Residues: CASRDGFLNEAFF.

The J gene is TRBJ1-4, the V gene TRBV2; D remains unclear. Germline V gene sequence: CDR1 SNHLY, CDR2 FYNNEI. V shed 5 bases and J shed 8 bases, with 6 bases lying between them. The CDR3 spans 11 residues. In DNA form, the CDR3 reads TGTGCCAGCAGTATGGAGGAAAAACTGTTTTTT. Residues: CASSMEEKLFF.

The chain employs TRBV6-4 and TRBJ2-4, with 9 bases aligning to TRBD1. The V gene's germline CDR1 is MRHNA and CDR2 SNTAGT. Trimming took 4 bases from V and 16 from J; bases not matched to a gene: 8. The length of the CDR3 is 12 residues. CDR3 nucleotide sequence: TGTGCCAGCAGTGGTACAGGGGGCGCCGACTACTTC. Translation: CASSGTGGADYF.

This clone was detected only a few times. The chain carries TRBV7-8 and TRBJ2-1, with a weak D call TRBD1 (5 bases). The germline gives CDR1 SGHVS, CDR2 FQNEAQ. V lost 3 bases and J 12 bases, leaving 15 bases between the germline ends. CDR3 length: 13 amino acids. The DNA for the CDR3 is TGTGCCAGCAGCTTGACGGCCGCCCAGGGGCAGTTCTTC. It specifies CASSLTAAQGQFF.

The chain recombines TRBV19 with TRBJ2-1; D is perhaps TRBD2 (6 bases). Germline CDR1 and CDR2: LNHDA and SQIVND (reference sequence). V was cut by 5 bases and J by 6 bases, with 11 bases left in between. The CDR3 loop spans 13 amino acids. The CDR3, as DNA: TGTGCCAGTAGTTTCTTTAGCGGCAATGAGCAGTTCTTC. Its translation is CASSFFSGNEQFF.

This chain connects TRBV28 to TRBJ1-5; D is uncertain. With 3 bases removed from V and 3 bases from J, the gap between germline ends came to 9 bases. Germline V gene lookup returns CDR1 MDHEN and CDR2 SYDVKM. The CDR3 totals 14 residues. The CDR3 nucleotides are TGTGCCAGCAGTTTTAGCATCCACAATCAGCCCCAGCATTTT. It translates to CASSFSIHNQPQHF.

The chain recombines TRBV9 with TRBJ2-1; perhaps TRBD2 as D (5 bases). The germline V gene encodes CDR1 SGDLS and CDR2 YYNGEE. The CDR3 is 19 amino acids. V lost 0 bases, J lost 0 bases, and 19 bases lay in between. In nucleotides, the CDR3 is TGTGCCAGCAGCGTAGAATGGCGGGCGCTCCTCAGCTCCTACAATGAGCAGTTCTTC. This sequence encodes CASSVEWRALLSSYNEQFF.

V usage is TRBV5-6 and J usage is TRBJ2-3; 8 positions agree with TRBD1. The CDR3 loop spans 15 amino acids. J gave up 3 bases and V 5 bases, and 8 bases lay outside the gene matches. Germline CDR1 is SGHDT and CDR2 is YYEEEE. This CDR3 reads CASSFQDRATDTQYF. The DNA of the CDR3 is TGTGCCAGCAGTTTCCAGGACAGGGCGACAGATACGCAGTATTTT.

The CDR3 reads CASSLGGRAFYNEQFF. The CDR3 DNA follows: TGTGCCAGCAGTTTAGGCGGGAGGGCATTCTACAATGAGCAGTTCTTC. This rearrangement joins TRBV27 to TRBJ2-1; 9 nucleotides line up with TRBD2. The CDR3 totals 16 residues. The V gene's germline CDR1 is MNHEY and CDR2 SMNVEV (reference sequence). After removal of 2 bases from V and 3 bases from J, the junction contained 5 bases not matched to a gene.

The V and J genes are TRBV7-6 and TRBJ1-5, with 8 bases matching TRBD1. The CDR3 covers 17 residues. Germline lookup yields CDR1 SGHVS and CDR2 FNYEAQ. Losses at the gene ends were 1 base for V and 7 bases for J; bases not matched to a gene: 12. CDR3: CASSLEGRGRVGQPQHF. The CDR3 DNA reads as TGTGCCAGCAGCTTAGAAGGCAGGGGGCGAGTAGGACAGCCCCAGCATTTT.

V gene TRBV9 combines with J gene TRBJ2-7; 7 bases match TRBD1. The germline gives CDR1 SGDLS, CDR2 YYNGEE. J gave up 3 bases and V 4 bases, and 10 bases lay outside the gene matches. The CDR3 spans 15 residues. CDR3 protein: CASSLKGGSFYEQYF. The CDR3, as DNA: TGTGCCAGCAGCCTCAAAGGGGGCTCCTTCTACGAGCAGTACTTC.

V is TRBV5-1 and J is TRBJ2-5, with 10 bases matching TRBD2. CDR1 is SGHRS and CDR2 is YFSETQ in the germline V gene. The CDR3 spans 16 residues. The V gene end was trimmed by 2 bases and the J gene end by 5 bases; junction bases not matched to a gene: 9. The CDR3 spells CASSFTLAGGSETQYF. The CDR3 nucleotides read TGCGCCAGCAGCTTTACTTTAGCGGGAGGTAGTGAGACCCAGTACTTC. Filled out from reference TRBV5-1 and TRBJ2-5, the complete variable domain reads KAGVTQTPRYLIKTRGQQVTLSCSPISGHRSVSWYQQTPGQGLQFLFEYFSETQRNKGNFPGRFSGRQFSNSRSEMNVSTLELGDSALYLCASSFTLAGGSETQYFGPGTRLLVL.

This chain joins TRBV9 and TRBJ2-4; D gene unclear. Trimming left V 0 bases short and J 5 bases short, with 9 bases between. The germline gives CDR1 SGDLS, CDR2 YYNGEE. The CDR3 runs 14 residues. The CDR3 nucleotides are TGTGCCAGCAGCGTAGCTCCAGGACAAAACATTCAGTACTTC. It specifies CASSVAPGQNIQYF. Drawing the rest from reference TRBV9 and TRBJ2-4, the complete variable domain is DSGVTQTPKHLITATGQRVTLRCSPRSGDLSVYWYQQSLDQGLQFLIQYYNGEERAKGNILERFSAQQFPDLHSELNLSSLELGDSALYFCASSVAPGQNIQYFGAGTRLSVL.

The CDR3 DNA reads TGTGCCAGCAGGGAGACAGGAATCAATGAGCAGTTCTTC. It is translated as CASRETGINEQFF. This chain joins TRBV6-1 and TRBJ2-1; D is perhaps TRBD1 (6 bases). This CDR3 spans 13 amino acids. Trimming stripped 6 bases from V and 6 bases from J, with 12 bases between. Germline V gene lookup returns CDR1 MNHNS and CDR2 SASEGT.

The V call is TRBV7-2, the J call TRBJ2-2, with 8 bases aligning to TRBD1. Germline V gene data show CDR1 as SGHTA and CDR2 as FQGNSA. CDR3 length equals 16 residues. The junction had 7 bases not matched to a gene; V was cut back by 5 bases and J by 2 bases. The CDR3 protein is CASSRQGIGNTGELFF. The CDR3, as DNA: TGTGCCAGCAGCCGACAGGGGATAGGCAACACCGGGGAGCTGTTTTTT.

The chain is built from TRBV21-1 and TRBJ2-1; no check of the table's D call, TRBD1, against the DNA was made. TRBV21-1 is shown as a pseudogene. This CDR3 is built from 11 residues. CDR3 region: CASSNTREQFF. The CDR3 DNA reads as TGTGCCAGCAGCAATACCAGGGAGCAGTTCTTC.

The rearrangement joins TRBV5-1 to TRBJ1-1; 11 bases align to TRBD1. The CDR3 totals 14 residues. Germline loops: CDR1 SGHRS, CDR2 YFSETQ. The V and J ends lost 5 bases and 1 base, in that order; junction bases with no gene match: 1. CDR3 coding DNA: TGCGCCAGCAGGGACAGGGGGCCGAACACTGAAGCTTTCTTT. Its translation: CASRDRGPNTEAFF. Supplemented by reference TRBV5-1 and TRBJ1-1, the full variable domain reads KAGVTQTPRYLIKTRGQQVTLSCSPISGHRSVSWYQQTPGQGLQFLFEYFSETQRNKGNFPGRFSGRQFSNSRSEMNVSTLELGDSALYLCASRDRGPNTEAFFGQGTRLTVV.

The V gene is TRBV7-9, the J gene TRBJ2-3; possibly TRBD2 for D (6 bases). The CDR3 runs 13 residues. Germline V CDR1 and CDR2: SEHNR, FQNEAQ (reference sequence). The V end lost 5 bases, the J end lost 2 bases, and 8 bases lay between the germline ends. CDR3 protein: CASSLRDTDTQYF. The CDR3, as DNA: TGTGCCAGCAGCCTGCGGGACACAGATACGCAGTATTTT.

This rearrangement joins TRBV6-1 to TRBJ1-5, with no clear D. Germline lookup yields CDR1 MNHNS and CDR2 SASEGT. With 4 bases removed from V and 5 bases from J, the gap between germline ends came to 15 bases. The CDR3 length is 15 residues. This CDR3 is CASSGLGHRDQPQHF. Written as DNA, the CDR3 is TGTGCCAGCAGTGGCCTCGGGCATCGGGATCAGCCCCAGCATTTT.

The J gene is TRBJ2-7, the V gene TRBV14; D ambiguous. Germline V gives CDR1 SGHDN, CDR2 FVKESK. Trimming removed 4 bases from V and 5 bases from J, with 12 bases in between. This CDR3 is 13 amino acids long. In DNA form, the CDR3 reads TGTGCCAGCAGCCTGCCGTGGCCCCACGAGCAGTACTTC. It yields the protein CASSLPWPHEQYF.

The chain links TRBV10-2 to TRBJ2-1; 8 positions agree with TRBD1. Germline lookup yields CDR1 WSHSY and CDR2 SAAADI. The CDR3 length is 13 residues. Unmatched junction bases numbered 8, after V lost 6 bases and J lost 10 bases. The CDR3 sequence: CASSLGQGREQFF. CDR3 in DNA: TGCGCCAGCAGCCTTGGACAGGGTCGGGAGCAGTTCTTC.

The rearrangement links TRBV19 to TRBJ2-1; a possible D gene is TRBD1 (9 bases). V was pared by 4 bases and J by 0 bases, with 25 bases between. The CDR3 covers 20 residues. Germline loops: CDR1 LNHDA, CDR2 SQIVND (reference sequence). This chain's CDR3 is CASSRAGTGTRKSSYNEQFF. CDR3 sequence (DNA): TGTGCCAGTAGTAGGGCCGGGACAGGGACTAGGAAGAGCTCCTACAATGAGCAGTTCTTC.